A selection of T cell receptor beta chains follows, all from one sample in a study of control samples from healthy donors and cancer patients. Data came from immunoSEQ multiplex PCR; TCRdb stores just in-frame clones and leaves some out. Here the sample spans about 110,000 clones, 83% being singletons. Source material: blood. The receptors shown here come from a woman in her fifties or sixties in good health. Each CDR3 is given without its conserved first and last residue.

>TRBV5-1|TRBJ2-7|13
ASSQGQVRSYEQY
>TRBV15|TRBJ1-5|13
ATSRLLLREQPQH
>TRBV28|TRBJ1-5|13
ASSLSLMGNQPQH
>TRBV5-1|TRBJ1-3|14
ASSSGQGAGGNTIY
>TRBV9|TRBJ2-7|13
ASSSGTAGNYEQY
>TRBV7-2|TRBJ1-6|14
ASSSFDRGYNSPLH
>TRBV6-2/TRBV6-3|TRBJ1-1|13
ASSPSQGIKTEAF
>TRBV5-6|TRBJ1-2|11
ASSLAGPSGYT
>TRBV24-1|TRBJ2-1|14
AASDYDSSSYNEQF
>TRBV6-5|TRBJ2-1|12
ASRSDSLYNEQF
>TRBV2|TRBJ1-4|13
ACTGTVATNEKLF
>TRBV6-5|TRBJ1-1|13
ASRQKGGMNTEAF
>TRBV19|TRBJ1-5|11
ASTSYSNQPQH
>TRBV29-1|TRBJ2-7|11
SVRPTASYEQY
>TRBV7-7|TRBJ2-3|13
ASSLGDRVSDTQY
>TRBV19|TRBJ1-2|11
ASSLGQGGGYT
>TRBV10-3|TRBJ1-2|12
AISESSSNYGYT
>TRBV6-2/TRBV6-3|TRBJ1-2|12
ASSFRAIPRGYT
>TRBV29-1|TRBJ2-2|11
SVGQGNTGELF
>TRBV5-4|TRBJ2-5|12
ASRGDRGQETQY
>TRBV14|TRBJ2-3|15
ASSQDSAGTTTDTQY
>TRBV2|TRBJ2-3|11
ASLQETTDTQY
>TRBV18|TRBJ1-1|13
ASSRTALMNTEAF
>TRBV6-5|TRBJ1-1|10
ASLGFGGEPF
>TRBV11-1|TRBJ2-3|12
ASSKIRTGTTQY
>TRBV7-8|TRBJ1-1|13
ASSLVADPNTEAF
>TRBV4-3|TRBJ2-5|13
ASSQGGTLQETQY
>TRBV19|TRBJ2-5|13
ASSHLDREQETQY
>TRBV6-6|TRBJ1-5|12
ASAAAGSDQPQH
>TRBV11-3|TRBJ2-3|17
ASSFLRLAGRPGGDTQY
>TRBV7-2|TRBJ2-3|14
ASSPPIVDYSTPQY
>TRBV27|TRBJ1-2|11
ASTPGGGYGYT
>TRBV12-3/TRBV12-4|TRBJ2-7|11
ASSNNRVYEQY
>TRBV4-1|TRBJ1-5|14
ASSQGPGVSNQPQH
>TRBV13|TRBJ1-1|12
ASSPQGRRTEAF
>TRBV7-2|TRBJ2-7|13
ASSLGGTGPRGQY
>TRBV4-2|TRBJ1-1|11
ASSQDPLSEAF
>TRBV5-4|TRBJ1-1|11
ASSFNLNTEAF
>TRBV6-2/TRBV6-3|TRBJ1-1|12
ASSRNPTGPEAF
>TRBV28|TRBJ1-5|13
ASSSIGGSNQPQH
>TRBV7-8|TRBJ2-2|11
ASTSGLPGELF